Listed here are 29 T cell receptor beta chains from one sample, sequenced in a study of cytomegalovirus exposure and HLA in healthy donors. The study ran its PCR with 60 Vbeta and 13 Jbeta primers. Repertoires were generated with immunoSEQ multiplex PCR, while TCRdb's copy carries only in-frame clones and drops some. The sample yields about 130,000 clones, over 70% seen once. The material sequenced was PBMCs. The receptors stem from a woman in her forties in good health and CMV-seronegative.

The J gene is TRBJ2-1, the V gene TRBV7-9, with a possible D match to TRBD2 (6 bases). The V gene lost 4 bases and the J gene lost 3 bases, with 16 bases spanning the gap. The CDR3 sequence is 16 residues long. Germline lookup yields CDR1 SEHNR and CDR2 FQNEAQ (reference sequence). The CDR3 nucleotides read TGTGCCAGCAGCTCCAAGGGAGGCCCACTCTACAATGAGCAGTTCTTC. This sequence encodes CASSSKGGPLYNEQFF.

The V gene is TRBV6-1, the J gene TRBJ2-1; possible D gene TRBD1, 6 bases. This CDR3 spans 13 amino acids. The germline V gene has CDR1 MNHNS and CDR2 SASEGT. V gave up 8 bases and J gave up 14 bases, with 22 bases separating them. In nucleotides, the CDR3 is TGTGCCAGCCAAAGAGGGCCCACAGGGTCGGAGTTCTTC. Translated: CASQRGPTGSEFF.

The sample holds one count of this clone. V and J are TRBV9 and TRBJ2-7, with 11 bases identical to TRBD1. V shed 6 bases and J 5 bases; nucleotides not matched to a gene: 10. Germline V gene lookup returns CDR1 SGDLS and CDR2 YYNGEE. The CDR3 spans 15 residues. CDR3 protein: CASNNLRDRGDEQYF. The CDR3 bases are TGTGCCAGCAACAATCTCCGGGACAGGGGGGACGAGCAGTACTTC.

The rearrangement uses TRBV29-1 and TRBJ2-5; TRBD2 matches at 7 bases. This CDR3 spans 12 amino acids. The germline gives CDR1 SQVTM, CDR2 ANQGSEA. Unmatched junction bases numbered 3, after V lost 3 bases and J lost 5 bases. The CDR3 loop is CSVDPGGETQYF. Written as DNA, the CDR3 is TGCAGCGTTGATCCCGGGGGGGAGACCCAGTACTTC.

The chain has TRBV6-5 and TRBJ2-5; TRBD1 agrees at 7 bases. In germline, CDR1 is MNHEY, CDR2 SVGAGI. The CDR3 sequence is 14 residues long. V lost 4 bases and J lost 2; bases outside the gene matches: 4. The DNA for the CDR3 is TGTGCCAGCAGTTCCTACAGGGGACAAGAGACCCAGTACTTC. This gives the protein CASSSYRGQETQYF.

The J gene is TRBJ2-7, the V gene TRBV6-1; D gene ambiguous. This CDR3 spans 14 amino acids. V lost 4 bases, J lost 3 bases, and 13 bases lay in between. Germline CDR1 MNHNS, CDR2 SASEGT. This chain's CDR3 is CASSGGILDYEQYF. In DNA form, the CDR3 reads TGTGCCAGCAGTGGAGGAATCCTGGACTACGAGCAGTACTTC.

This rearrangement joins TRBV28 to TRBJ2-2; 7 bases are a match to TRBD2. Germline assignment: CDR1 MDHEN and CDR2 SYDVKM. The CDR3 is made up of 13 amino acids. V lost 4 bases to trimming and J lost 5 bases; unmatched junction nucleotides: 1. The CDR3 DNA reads TGTGCCAGCAGTTGGGGGGGGACCGGGGAGCTGTTTTTT. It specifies CASSWGGTGELFF. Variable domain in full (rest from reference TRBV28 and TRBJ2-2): DVKVTQSSRYLVKRTGEKVFLECVQDMDHENMFWYRQDPGLGLRLIYFSYDVKMKEKGDIPEGYSVSREKKERFSLILESASTNQTSMYLCASSWGGTGELFFGEGSRLTVL.

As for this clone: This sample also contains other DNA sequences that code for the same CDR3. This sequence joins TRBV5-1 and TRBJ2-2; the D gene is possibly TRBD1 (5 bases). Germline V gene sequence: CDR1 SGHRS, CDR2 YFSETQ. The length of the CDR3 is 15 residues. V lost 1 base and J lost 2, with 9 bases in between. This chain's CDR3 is CASSLLQGNTGELFF. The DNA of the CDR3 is TGCGCCAGCAGCTTGTTGCAGGGTAACACCGGGGAGCTGTTTTTT.

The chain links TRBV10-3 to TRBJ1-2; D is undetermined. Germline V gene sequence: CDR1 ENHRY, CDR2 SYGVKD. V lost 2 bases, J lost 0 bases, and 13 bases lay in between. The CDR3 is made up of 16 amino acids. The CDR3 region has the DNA TGTGCCATCAGTGAGCCCGGCGGGCCAGCTAACTATGGCTACACCTTC. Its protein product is CAISEPGGPANYGYTF.

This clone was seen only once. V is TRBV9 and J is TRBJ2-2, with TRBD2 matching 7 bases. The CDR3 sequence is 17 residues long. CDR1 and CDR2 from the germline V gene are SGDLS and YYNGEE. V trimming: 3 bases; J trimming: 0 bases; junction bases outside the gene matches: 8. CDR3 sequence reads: CASSALGTKTNTGELFF. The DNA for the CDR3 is TGTGCCAGCAGCGCCCTTGGGACTAAAACGAACACCGGGGAGCTGTTTTTT.

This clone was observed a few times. The CDR3 spells CASSARTAQETQYF. The CDR3 DNA follows: TGTGCCAGCAGCGCCCGGACAGCCCAAGAGACCCAGTACTTC. The rearrangement links TRBV7-9 to TRBJ2-5, with D possibly TRBD1 on 6 matching bases. V dropped 5 bases and J dropped 1 base, with 11 bases sitting between them. This CDR3 comprises 14 residues. CDR1 is SEHNR and CDR2 is FQNEAQ in the germline V gene (reference sequence).

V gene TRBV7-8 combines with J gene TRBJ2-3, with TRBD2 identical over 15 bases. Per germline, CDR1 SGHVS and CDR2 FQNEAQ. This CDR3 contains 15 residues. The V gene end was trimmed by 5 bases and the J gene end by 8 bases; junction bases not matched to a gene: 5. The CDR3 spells CASSRTSGRAPTQYF. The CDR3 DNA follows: TGTGCCAGCAGCCGGACTAGCGGGAGGGCGCCTACGCAGTATTTT.

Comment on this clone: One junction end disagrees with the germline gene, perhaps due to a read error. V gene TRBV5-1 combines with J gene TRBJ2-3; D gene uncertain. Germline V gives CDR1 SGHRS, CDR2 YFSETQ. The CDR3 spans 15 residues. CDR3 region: CTSSLADPHTDTQYF. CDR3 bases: TGCACCAGCAGCTTGGCCGATCCACACACAGATACGCAGTATTTT.

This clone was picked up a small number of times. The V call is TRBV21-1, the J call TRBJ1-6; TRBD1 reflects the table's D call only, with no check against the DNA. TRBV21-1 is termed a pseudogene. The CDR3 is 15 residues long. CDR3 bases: TGTGCCAGCAGCCCCCCAACAAGATCCTATTCACCCCTCCACTTT. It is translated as CASSPPTRSYSPLHF.

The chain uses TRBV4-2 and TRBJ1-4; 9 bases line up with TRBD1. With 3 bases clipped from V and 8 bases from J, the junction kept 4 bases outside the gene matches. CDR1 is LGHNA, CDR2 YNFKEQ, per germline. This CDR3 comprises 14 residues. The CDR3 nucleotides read TGTGCCAGCAGCCAGGGACAGGGAGGAGAAAAACTGTTTTTT. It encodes CASSQGQGGEKLFF.

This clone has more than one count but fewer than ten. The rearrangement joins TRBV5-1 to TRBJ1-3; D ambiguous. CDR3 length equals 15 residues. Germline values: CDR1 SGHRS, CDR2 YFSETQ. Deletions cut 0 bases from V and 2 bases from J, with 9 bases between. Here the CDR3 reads CASSLALNPGNTIYF. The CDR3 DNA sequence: TGCGCCAGCAGCTTGGCCCTAAATCCTGGAAACACCATATATTTT.

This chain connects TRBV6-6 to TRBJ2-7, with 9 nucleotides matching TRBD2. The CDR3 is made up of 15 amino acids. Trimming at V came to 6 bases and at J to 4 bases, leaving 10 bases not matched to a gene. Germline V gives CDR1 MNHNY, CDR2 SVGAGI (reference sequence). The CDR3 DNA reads TGTGCCAGCAGGGCCGGGACTAGCAATAAGTACGAGCAGTACTTC. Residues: CASRAGTSNKYEQYF.

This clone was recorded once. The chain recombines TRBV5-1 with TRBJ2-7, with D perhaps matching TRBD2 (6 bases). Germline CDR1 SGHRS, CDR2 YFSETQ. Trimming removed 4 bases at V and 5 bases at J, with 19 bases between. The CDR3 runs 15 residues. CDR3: CASSPLAAGTHEQYF. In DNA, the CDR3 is TGCGCCAGCAGCCCCTTGGCGGCGGGGACCCACGAGCAGTACTTC. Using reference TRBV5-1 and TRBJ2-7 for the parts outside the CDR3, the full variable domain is KAGVTQTPRYLIKTRGQQVTLSCSPISGHRSVSWYQQTPGQGLQFLFEYFSETQRNKGNFPGRFSGRQFSNSRSEMNVSTLELGDSALYLCASSPLAAGTHEQYFGPGTRLTVT.

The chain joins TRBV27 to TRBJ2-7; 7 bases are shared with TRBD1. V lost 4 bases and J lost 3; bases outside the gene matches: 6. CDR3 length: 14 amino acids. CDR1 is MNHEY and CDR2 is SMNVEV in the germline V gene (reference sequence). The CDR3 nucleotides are TGTGCCAGCAGTTACTATCAGGGGGTCTACGAGCAGTACTTC. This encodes CASSYYQGVYEQYF.

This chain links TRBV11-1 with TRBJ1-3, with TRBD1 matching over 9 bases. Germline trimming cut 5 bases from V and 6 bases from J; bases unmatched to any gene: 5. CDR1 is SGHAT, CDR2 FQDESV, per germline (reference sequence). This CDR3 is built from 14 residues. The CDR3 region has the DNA TGTGCCAGCAGCGCCGGGACAGGGACAAACACCATATATTTT. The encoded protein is CASSAGTGTNTIYF.

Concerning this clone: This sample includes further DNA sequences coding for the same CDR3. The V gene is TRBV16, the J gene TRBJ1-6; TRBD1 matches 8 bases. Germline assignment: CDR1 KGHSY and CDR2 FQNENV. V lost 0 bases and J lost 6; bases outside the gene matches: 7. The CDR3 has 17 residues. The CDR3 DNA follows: TGTGCCAGCAGCCAATCGGGTCTTGACAGGGGTAATTCACCCCTCCACTTT. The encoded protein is CASSQSGLDRGNSPLHF.

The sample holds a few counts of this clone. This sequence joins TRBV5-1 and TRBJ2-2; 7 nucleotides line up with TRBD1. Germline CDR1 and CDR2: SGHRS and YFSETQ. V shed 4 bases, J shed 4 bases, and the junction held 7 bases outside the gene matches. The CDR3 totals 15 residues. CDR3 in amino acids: CASSLQQGFTGELFF. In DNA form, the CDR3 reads TGCGCCAGCAGCCTACAACAGGGGTTCACCGGGGAGCTGTTTTTT. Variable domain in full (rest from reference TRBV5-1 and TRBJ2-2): KAGVTQTPRYLIKTRGQQVTLSCSPISGHRSVSWYQQTPGQGLQFLFEYFSETQRNKGNFPGRFSGRQFSNSRSEMNVSTLELGDSALYLCASSLQQGFTGELFFGEGSRLTVL.

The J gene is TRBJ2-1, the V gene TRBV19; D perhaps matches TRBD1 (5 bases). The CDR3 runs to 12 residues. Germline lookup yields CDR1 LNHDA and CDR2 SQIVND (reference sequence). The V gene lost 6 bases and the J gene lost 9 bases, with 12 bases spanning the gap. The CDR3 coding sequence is TGTGCCAGTAGGCCCAGGGTGGGTGAGCAGTTCTTC. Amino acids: CASRPRVGEQFF.

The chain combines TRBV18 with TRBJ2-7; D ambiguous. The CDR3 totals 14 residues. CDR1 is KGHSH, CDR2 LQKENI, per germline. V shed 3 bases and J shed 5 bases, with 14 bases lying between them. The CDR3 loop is CASSPGSLPHEQYF. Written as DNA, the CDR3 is TGTGCCAGCTCACCCGGGTCCCTACCCCACGAGCAGTACTTC.

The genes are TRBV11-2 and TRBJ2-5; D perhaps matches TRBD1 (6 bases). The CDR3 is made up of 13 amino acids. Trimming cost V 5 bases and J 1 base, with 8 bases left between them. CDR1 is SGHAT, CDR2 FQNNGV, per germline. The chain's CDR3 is CASSGTLQETQYF. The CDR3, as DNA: TGTGCCAGCAGCGGGACACTCCAAGAGACCCAGTACTTC.

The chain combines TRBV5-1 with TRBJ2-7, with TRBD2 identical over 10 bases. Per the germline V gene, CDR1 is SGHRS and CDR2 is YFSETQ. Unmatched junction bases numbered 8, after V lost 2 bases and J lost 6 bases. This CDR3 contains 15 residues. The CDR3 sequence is CASSFPSGSLSEQYF. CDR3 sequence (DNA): TGCGCCAGCAGCTTCCCTAGCGGGAGCTTAAGCGAGCAGTACTTC. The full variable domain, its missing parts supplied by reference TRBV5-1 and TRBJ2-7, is KAGVTQTPRYLIKTRGQQVTLSCSPISGHRSVSWYQQTPGQGLQFLFEYFSETQRNKGNFPGRFSGRQFSNSRSEMNVSTLELGDSALYLCASSFPSGSLSEQYFGPGTRLTVT.

This CDR3 reads CASSELGVGSDTEAFF. The CDR3 nucleotides read TGTGCCAGCAGTGAATTAGGGGTGGGGTCGGACACTGAAGCTTTCTTT. This chain connects TRBV2 to TRBJ1-1; TRBD1 is a possible D gene (5 bases). Germline V gene lookup returns CDR1 SNHLY and CDR2 FYNNEI. The V gene lost 2 bases and the J gene lost 3 bases, with 16 bases spanning the gap. This CDR3 has 16 amino acids. Based on the CDR3 plus reference TRBV2 and TRBJ1-1, the full variable domain is EPEVTQTPSHQVTQMGQEVILRCVPISNHLYFYWYRQILGQKVEFLVSFYNNEISEKSEIFDDQFSVERPDGSNFTLKIRSTKLEDSAMYFCASSELGVGSDTEAFFGQGTRLTVV.

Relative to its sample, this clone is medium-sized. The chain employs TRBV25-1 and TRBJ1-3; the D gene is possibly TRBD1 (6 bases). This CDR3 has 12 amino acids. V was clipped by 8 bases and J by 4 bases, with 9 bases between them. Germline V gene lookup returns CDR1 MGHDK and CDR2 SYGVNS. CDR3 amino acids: CASSGQGNTIYF. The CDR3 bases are TGTGCCAGCTCGGGACAAGGAAACACCATATATTTT.

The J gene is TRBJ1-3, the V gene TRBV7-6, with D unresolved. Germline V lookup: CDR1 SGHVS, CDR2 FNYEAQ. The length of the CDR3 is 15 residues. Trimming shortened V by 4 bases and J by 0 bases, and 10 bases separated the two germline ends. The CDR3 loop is CASSSVANSGNTIYF. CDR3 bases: TGTGCCAGCAGCTCGGTCGCCAACTCTGGAAACACCATATATTTT.